The clone carrying this TCR beta chain was detected ten times or more. These data originate in a study of early T cells in non-severe SARS-CoV-2 infection. MiXCR, applied by TCRdb to the 5' RACE reads, yields one record per CDR3 protein. In the table there are about 42,000 distinct CDR3 sequences, approximately 7.1% of which are singletons. This CDR3 spans 15 amino acids. Trimming took off 1 base at V and 6 bases at J, with 16 bases between the two ends. Per germline, CDR1 SGHVS and CDR2 FNYEAQ. The sequence was obtained from an adult who was a healthcare worker with PCR-confirmed SARS-CoV-2 infection or an uninfected control (not recorded which). The sample taken for sequencing was whole blood. This rearrangement joins TRBV7-6 to TRBJ2-7, with D perhaps matching TRBD2 (6 bases). CDR3 loop: CASSLEPGLRGEQYF. CDR3 coding DNA: TGTGCCAGCAGCTTAGAGCCGGGACTCAGAGGCGAGCAGTACTTC. Looking up the rest from reference TRBV7-6 and TRBJ2-7 gives the full variable domain: GAGVSQSPRYKVTKRGQDVALRCDPISGHVSLYWYRQALGQGPEFLTYFNYEAQQDKSGLPNDRFSAERPEGSISTLTIQRTEQRDSAMYRCASSLEPGLRGEQYFGPGTRLTVT.